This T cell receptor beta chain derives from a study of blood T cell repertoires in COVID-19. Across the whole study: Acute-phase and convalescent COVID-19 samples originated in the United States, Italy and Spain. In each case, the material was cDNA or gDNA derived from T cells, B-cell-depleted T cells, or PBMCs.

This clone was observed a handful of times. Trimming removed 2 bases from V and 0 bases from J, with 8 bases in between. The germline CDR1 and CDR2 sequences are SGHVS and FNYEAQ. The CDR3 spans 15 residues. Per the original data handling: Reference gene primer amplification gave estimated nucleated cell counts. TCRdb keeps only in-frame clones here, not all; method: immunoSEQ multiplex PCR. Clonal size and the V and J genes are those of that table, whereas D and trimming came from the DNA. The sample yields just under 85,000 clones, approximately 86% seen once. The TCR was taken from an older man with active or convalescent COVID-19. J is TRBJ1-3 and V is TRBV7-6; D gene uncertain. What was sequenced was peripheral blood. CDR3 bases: TGTGCCAGCAGCTTAAGCCTGAGCTCTGGAAACACCATATATTTT. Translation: CASSLSLSSGNTIYF.